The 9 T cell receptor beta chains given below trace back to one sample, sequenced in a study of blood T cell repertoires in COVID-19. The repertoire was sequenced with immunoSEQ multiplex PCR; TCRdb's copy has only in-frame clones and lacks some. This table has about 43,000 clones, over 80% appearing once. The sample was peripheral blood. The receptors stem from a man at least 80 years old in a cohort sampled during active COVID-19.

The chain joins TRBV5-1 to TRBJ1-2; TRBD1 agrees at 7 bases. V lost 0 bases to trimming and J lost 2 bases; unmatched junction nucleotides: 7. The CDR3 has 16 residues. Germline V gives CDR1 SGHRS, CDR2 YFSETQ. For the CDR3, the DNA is TGCGCCAGCAGCTTGGGATCAACAGGGGAGAACTATGGCTACACCTTC. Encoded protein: CASSLGSTGENYGYTF.

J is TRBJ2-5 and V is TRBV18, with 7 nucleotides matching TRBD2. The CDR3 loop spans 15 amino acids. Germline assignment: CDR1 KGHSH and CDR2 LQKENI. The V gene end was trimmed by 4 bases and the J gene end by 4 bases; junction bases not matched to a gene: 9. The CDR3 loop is CASSLNWASGETQYF. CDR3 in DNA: TGTGCCAGCTCACTAAATTGGGCTAGCGGAGAGACCCAGTACTTC.

In nucleotides, the CDR3 is TGCGCCAGCAGCTTGAGCAGGGGGTATGGAAACACCATATATTTT. Translated: CASSLSRGYGNTIYF. The chain links TRBV5-1 to TRBJ1-3; 7 nucleotides match TRBD1. After removal of 1 base from V and 3 bases from J, the junction contained 4 bases not matched to a gene. The germline CDR1 and CDR2 sequences are SGHRS and YFSETQ. CDR3 length: 15 amino acids.

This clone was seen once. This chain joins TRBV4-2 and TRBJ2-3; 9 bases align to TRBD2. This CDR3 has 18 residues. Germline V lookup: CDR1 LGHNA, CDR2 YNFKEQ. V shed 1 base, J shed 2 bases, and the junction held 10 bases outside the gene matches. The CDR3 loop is CASSQGQKRGAVTDTQYF. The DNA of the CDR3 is TGTGCCAGCAGCCAAGGTCAGAAGCGGGGGGCTGTCACAGATACGCAGTATTTT.

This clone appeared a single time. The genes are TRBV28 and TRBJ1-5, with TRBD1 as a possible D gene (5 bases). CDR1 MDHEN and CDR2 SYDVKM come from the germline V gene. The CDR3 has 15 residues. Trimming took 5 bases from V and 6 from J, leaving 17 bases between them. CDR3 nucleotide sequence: TGTGCCAGCAGTGTCCCACAGGATTTTCTTCAGCCCCAGCATTTT. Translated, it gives CASSVPQDFLQPQHF.

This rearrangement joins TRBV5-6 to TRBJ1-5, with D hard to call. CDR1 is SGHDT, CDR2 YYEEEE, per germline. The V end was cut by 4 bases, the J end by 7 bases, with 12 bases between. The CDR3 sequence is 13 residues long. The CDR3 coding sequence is TGTGCCAGCAGCCAGGAAAGGGAGCAGCCCCAGCATTTT. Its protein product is CASSQEREQPQHF.

The CDR3 coding sequence is TGCGCCAGCAGCTCTCTTGGAGGTCAAGAGACCCAGTACTTC. Translated: CASSSLGGQETQYF. The chain has TRBV5-1 and TRBJ2-5; weak D call: TRBD2 (5 bases). V lost 3 bases and J lost 2, with 11 bases in between. The length of the CDR3 is 14 residues. CDR1 and CDR2 from the germline V gene are SGHRS and YFSETQ.

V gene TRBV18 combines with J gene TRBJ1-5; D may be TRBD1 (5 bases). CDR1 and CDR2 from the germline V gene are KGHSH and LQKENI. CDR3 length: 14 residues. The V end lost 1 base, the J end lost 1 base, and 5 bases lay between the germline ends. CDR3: CASSPQGSNQPQHF. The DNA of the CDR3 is TGTGCCAGCTCACCACAGGGGAGCAATCAGCCCCAGCATTTT.

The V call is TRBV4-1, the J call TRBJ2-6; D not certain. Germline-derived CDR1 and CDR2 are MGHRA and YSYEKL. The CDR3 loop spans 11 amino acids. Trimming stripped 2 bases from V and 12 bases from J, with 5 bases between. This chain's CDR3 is CASSQSRVLTF. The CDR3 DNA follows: TGCGCCAGCAGCCAAAGCCGCGTCCTGACTTTC.